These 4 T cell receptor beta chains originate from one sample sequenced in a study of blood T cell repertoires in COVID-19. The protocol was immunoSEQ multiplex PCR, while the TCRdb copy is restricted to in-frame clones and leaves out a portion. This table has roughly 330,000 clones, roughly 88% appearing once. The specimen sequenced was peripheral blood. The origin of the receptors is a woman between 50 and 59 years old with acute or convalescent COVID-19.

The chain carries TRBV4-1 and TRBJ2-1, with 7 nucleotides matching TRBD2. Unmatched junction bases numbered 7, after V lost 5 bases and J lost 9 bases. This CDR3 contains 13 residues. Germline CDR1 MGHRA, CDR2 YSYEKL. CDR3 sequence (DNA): TGCGCCAGCAGCTCCCCGGGGGGTCGTGAGCAGTTCTTC. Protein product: CASSSPGGREQFF.

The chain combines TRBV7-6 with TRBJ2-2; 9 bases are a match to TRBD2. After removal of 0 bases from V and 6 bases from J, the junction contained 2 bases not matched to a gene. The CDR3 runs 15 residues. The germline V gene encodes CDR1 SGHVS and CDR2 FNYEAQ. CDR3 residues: CASSLAAGGAGELFF. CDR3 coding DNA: TGTGCCAGCAGCTTAGCAGCGGGAGGAGCCGGGGAGCTGTTTTTT.

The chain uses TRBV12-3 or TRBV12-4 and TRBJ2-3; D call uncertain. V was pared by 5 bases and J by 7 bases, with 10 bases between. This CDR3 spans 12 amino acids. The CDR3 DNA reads TGTGCCAGCAGTGTTACAGCTAATACGCAGTATTTT. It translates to CASSVTANTQYF.

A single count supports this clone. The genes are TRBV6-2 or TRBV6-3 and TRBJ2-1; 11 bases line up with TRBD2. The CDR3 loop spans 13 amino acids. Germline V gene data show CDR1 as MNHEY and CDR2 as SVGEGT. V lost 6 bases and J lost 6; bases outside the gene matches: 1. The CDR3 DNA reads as TGTGCCAGCAGCCTAGCGGGGGGCAATGAGCAGTTCTTC. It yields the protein CASSLAGGNEQFF.